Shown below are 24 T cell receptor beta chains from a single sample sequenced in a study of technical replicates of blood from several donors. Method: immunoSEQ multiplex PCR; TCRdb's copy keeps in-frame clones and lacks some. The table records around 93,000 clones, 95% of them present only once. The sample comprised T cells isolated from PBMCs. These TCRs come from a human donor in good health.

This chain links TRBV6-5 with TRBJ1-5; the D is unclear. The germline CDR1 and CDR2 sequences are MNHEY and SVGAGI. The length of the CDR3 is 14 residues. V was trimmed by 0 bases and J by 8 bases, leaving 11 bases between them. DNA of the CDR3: TGTGCCAGCAGTTACTCGGCAGGAGGAAAGCCCCAGCATTTT. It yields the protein CASSYSAGGKPQHF.

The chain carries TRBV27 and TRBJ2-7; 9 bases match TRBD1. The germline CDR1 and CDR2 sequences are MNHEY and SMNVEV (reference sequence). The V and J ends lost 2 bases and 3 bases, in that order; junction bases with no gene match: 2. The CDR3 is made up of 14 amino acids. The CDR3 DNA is TGTGCCAGCAGTTTAGACAGGGGGTTCTACGAGCAGTACTTC. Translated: CASSLDRGFYEQYF.

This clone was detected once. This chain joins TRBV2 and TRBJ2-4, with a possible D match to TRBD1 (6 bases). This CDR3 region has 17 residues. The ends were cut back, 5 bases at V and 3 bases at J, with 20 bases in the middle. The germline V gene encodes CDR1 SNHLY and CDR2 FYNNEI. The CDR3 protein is CASSFTWGQGDKNIQYF. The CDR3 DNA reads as TGTGCCAGCAGTTTTACCTGGGGGCAGGGAGACAAAAACATTCAGTACTTC.

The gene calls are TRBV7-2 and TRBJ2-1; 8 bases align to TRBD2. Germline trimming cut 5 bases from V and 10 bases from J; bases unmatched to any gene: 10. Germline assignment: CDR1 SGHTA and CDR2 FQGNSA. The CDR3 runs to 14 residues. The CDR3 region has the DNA TGTGCCAGCAGCCCCCTGGCGGGAGGAGGGGAGCAGTTCTTC. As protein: CASSPLAGGGEQFF.

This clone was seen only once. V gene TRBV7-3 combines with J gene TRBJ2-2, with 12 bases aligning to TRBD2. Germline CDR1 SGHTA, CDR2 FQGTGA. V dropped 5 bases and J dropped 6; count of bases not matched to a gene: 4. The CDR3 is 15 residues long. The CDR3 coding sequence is TGTGCCAGCAGCCTAGCGGGAGGGCTATCCGGGGAGCTGTTTTTT. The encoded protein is CASSLAGGLSGELFF.

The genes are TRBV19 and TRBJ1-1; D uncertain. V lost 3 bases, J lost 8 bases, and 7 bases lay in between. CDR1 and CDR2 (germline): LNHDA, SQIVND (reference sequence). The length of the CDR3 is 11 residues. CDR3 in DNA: TGTGCCAGTAGTATGTCACGGGAAGCTTTCTTT. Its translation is CASSMSREAFF.

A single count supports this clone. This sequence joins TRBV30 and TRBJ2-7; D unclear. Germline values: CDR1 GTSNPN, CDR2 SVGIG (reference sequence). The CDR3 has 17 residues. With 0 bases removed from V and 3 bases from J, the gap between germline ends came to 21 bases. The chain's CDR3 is CAWSVWALPSSFYEQYF. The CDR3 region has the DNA TGTGCCTGGAGTGTATGGGCCCTCCCCTCCTCTTTCTACGAGCAGTACTTC.

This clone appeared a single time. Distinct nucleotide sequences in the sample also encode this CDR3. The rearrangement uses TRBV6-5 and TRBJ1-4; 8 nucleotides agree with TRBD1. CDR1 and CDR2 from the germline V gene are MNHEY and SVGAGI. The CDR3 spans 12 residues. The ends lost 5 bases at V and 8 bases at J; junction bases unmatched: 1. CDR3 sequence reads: CASSRTGEKLFF. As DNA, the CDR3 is TGTGCCAGCAGTAGGACAGGGGAAAAACTGTTTTTT.

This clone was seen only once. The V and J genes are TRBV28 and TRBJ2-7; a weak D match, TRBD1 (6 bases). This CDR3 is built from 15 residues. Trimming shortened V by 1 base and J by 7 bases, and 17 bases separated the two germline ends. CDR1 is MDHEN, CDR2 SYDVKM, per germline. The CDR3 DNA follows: TGTGCCAGCAGTTTATACAGGGCGGCCCTGGGAGAGCAGTACTTC. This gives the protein CASSLYRAALGEQYF. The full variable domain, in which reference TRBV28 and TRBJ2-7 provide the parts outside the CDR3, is DVKVTQSSRYLVKRTGEKVFLECVQDMDHENMFWYRQDPGLGLRLIYFSYDVKMKEKGDIPEGYSVSREKKERFSLILESASTNQTSMYLCASSLYRAALGEQYFGPGTRLTVT.

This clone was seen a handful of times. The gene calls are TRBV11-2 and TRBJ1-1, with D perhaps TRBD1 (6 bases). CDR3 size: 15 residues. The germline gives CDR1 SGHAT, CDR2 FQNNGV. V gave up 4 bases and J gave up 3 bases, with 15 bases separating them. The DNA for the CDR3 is TGTGCCAGCAGCTCCGCTACAGGGACACACACTGAAGCTTTCTTT. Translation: CASSSATGTHTEAFF.

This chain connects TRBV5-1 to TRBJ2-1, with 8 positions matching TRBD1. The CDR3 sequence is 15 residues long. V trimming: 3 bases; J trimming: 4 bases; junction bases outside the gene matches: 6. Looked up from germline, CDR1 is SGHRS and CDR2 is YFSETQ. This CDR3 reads CASSSRGLRYNEQFF. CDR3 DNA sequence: TGCGCCAGCAGCTCCAGGGGGCTCCGATACAATGAGCAGTTCTTC.

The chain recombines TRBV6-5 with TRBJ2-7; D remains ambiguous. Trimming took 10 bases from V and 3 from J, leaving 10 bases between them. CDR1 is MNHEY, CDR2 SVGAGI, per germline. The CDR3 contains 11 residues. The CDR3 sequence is CATHKSYEQYF. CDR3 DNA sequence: TGTGCCACCCACAAAAGCTACGAGCAGTACTTC.

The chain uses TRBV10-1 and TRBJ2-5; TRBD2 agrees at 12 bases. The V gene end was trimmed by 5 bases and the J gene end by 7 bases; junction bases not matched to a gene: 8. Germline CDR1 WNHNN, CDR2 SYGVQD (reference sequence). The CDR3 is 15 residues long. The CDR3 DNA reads TGCGCCAGCAGTCCGACTAGCGGGAGAGCGGTGACCCAGTACTTC. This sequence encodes CASSPTSGRAVTQYF.

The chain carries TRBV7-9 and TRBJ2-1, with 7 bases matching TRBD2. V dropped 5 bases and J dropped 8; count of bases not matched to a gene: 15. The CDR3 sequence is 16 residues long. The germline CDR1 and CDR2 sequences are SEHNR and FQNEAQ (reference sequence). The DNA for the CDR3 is TGTGCCAGCAGCCCCCATCGGGGCGGGAGTAATGATGAGCAGTTCTTC. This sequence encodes CASSPHRGGSNDEQFF. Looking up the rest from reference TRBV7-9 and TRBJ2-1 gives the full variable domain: DTGVSQNPRHKITKRGQNVTFRCDPISEHNRLYWYRQTLGQGPEFLTYFQNEAQLEKSRLLSDRFSAERPKGSFSTLEIQRTEQGDSAMYLCASSPHRGGSNDEQFFGPGTRLTVL.

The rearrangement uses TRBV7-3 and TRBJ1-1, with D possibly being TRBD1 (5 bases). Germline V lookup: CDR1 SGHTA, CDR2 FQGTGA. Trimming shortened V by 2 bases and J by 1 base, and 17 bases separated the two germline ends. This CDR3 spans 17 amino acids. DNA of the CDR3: TGTGCCAGCAGCTTATGGCTCGGGGGGATCGGGAACACTGAAGCTTTCTTT. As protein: CASSLWLGGIGNTEAFF.

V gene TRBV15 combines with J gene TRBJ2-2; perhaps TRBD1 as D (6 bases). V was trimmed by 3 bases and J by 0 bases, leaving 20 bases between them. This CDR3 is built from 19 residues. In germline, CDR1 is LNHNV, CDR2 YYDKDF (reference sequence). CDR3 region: CATSSGLGYTGPNTGELFF. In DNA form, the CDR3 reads TGTGCCACCAGCAGCGGGCTCGGATATACAGGGCCGAACACCGGGGAGCTGTTTTTT. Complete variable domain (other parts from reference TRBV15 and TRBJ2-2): DAMVIQNPRYQVTQFGKPVTLSCSQTLNHNVMYWYQQKSSQAPKLLFHYYDKDFNNEADTPDNFQSRRPNTSFCFLDIRSPGLGDTAMYLCATSSGLGYTGPNTGELFFGEGSRLTVL.

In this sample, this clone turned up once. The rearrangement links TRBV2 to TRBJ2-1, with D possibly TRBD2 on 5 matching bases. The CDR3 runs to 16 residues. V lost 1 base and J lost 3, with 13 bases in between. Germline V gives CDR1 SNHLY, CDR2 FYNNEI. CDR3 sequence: CASSEGVWGDYNEQFF. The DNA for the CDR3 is TGTGCCAGCAGTGAAGGGGTTTGGGGAGACTACAATGAGCAGTTCTTC.

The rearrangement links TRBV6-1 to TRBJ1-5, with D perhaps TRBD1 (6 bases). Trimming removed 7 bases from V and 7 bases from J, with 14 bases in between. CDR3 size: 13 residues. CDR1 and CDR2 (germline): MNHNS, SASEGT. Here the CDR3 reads CASNREPGQPQHF. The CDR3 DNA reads TGTGCCAGCAACAGGGAGCCAGGACAGCCCCAGCATTTT.

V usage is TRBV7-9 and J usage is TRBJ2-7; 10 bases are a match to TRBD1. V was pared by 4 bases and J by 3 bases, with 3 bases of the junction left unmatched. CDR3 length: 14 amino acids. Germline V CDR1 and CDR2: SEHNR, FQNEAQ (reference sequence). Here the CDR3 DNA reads TGTGCCAGCAGCTCGGGACAGGGGTTCTACGAGCAGTACTTC. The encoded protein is CASSSGQGFYEQYF.

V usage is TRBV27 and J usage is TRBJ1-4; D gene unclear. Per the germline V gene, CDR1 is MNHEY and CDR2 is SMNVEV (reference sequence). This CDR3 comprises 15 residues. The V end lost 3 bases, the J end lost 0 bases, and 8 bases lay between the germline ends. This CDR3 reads CASSFRETTNEKLFF. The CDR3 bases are TGTGCCAGCAGTTTCCGAGAAACAACTAATGAAAAACTGTTTTTT.

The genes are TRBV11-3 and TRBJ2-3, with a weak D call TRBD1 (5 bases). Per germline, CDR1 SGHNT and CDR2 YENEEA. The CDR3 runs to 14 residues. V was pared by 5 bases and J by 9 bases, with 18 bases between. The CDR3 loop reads CASSQGGSGRTQYF. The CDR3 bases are TGTGCCAGCAGCCAGGGTGGCTCCGGGCGGACGCAGTATTTT.

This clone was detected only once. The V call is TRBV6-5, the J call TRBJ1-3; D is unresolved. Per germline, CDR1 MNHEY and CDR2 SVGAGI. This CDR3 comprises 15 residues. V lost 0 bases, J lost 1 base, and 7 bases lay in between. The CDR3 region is CASSYSRASGNTIYF. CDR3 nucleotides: TGTGCCAGCAGTTACTCGCGGGCGTCTGGAAACACCATATATTTT.

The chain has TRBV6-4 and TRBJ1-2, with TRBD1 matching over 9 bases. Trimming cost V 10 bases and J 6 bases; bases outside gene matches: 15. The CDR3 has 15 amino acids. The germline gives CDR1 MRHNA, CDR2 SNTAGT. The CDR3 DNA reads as TGTGCCACGCACGTTACAGGGGGCGTCTTGGATGGCTACACCTTC. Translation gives CATHVTGGVLDGYTF.

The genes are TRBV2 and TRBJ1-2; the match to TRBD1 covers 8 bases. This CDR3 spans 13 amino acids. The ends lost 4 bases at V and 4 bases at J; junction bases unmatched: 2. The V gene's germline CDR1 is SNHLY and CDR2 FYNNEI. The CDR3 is CASSGGQGYGYTF. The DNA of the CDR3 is TGTGCCAGCAGTGGTGGACAGGGCTATGGCTACACCTTC.